This T cell receptor (beta chain) was observed in a study of vaccination and CD4 T cells after COVID-19. Treatment given: approximately nine-day PBMC culture with coronavirus spike peptide pools or control peptides (ViraFEST assay). Negative-selection isolation of CD4+ T cells was performed after 10 days of culture. Germline V gene sequence: CDR1 MNHEY, CDR2 SMNVEV (reference sequence). The V and J ends lost 6 bases and 0 bases respectively, with 18 bases between them. The CDR3 runs to 17 residues. Overall study findings and caveats: Convalescent patients' clones that were vaccine-specific were spike mono-reactive in 304 of 307 cases.

About this clonotype: The antigen remains unidentified.

Sequenced with the Oncomine TCR Beta short-read assay was DNA taken from cultured CD4+ T cells. The authors extracted genomic DNA from cultured CD4+ T cells. TCRdb re-called the PCR reads with MiXCR, one entry per CDR3 protein. The sample includes 15,000 to 20,000 distinct CDR3 sequences, more than 55% of them seen just once. Material for sequencing was CD4+ T cells from blood, cultured in vitro. This TCR was sampled from a human donor who had recovered from COVID-19. The chain is built from TRBV27 and TRBJ2-4; no definite D call. The CDR3 here is CASRPLREPLAKNIQYF. The CDR3 DNA follows: TGTGCCAGCAGACCCTTAAGAGAGCCCCTAGCCAAAAACATTCAGTACTTC.